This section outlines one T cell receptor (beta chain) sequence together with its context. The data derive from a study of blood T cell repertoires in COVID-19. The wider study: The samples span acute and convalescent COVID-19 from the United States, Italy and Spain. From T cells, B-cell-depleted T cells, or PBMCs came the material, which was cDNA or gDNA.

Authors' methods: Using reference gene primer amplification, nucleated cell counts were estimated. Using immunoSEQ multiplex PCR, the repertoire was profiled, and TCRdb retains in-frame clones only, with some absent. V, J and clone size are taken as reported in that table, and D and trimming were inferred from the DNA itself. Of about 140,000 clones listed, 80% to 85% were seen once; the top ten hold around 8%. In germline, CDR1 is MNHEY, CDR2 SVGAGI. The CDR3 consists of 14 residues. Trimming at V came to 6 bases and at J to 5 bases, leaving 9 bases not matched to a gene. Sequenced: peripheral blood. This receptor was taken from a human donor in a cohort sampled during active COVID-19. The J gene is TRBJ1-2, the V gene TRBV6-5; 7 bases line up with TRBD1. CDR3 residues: CASSRQTGQYGYTF. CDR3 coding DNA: TGTGCCAGCAGCCGACAGACAGGGCAGTATGGCTACACCTTC.